Listed below are T cell receptor beta chains from one sample, sequenced in a study of blood T cell repertoires in COVID-19. Profiling relied on immunoSEQ multiplex PCR, and the TCRdb table lists in-frame clones only, not all of them. The repertoire holds about 130,000 clones, with under 85% as singletons. Sequenced material: peripheral blood. Receptor source: a man aged 35-49 years with active or convalescent COVID-19. The CDR3 runs from the conserved cysteine through the conserved F or W. The order of the fields is CDR3 protein, CDR3 DNA, clone size, V gene, D gene, CDR3 length, J gene. D genes are given only for firm matches. Rows give clone size only sometimes, using once, few, many, or a class for an expanded clone.

CASSLERRRRDSPLHF TGTGCCAGCAGCTTGGAAAGGAGAAGGAGGGATTCACCCCTCCACTTT NA TRBV5-6 NA 16 TRBJ1-6
CASSLQGATNEKLFF TGTGCCAGCAGCTTACAGGGGGCGACTAATGAAAAACTGTTTTTT NA TRBV7-6 TRBD1 15 TRBJ1-4
CSLGGGNIQYF TGCAGCCTGGGGGGAGGAAACATTCAGTACTTC few TRBV20-1 NA 11 TRBJ2-4
CASSRGLSNEKLFF TGTGCCAGCAGCCGGGGACTGTCTAATGAAAAACTGTTTTTT NA TRBV7-9 NA 14 TRBJ1-4
CASSQGAGYTF TGTGCCAGCAGCCAGGGGGCTGGCTACACCTTC NA TRBV6-5 TRBD1 11 TRBJ1-2
CAISDQGGNQPQHF TGTGCCATCAGTGACCAGGGCGGCAATCAGCCCCAGCATTTT NA TRBV10-3 NA 14 TRBJ1-5
CASKVSVGGSYNEQFF TGTGCCAGCAAAGTCAGCGTGGGAGGCTCCTACAATGAGCAGTTCTTC few TRBV11-2 NA 16 TRBJ2-1
CASSQDRGPAGGRETQYF TGCGCCAGCAGCCAAGATAGGGGCCCAGCGGGGGGGCGTGAGACCCAGTACTTC NA TRBV4-1 TRBD2 18 TRBJ2-5
CASSLRQGSENTEAFF TGCGCCAGCAGCCTACGACAGGGGAGTGAGAACACTGAAGCTTTCTTT NA TRBV5-1 TRBD1 16 TRBJ1-1
CASSVRGGDLYGYTF TGTGCCAGCAGCGTAAGGGGGGGCGACCTTTATGGCTACACCTTC few TRBV9 NA 15 TRBJ1-2
CASSLAGRSELFF TGCGCCAGCAGCTTGGCTGGCAGGTCCGAACTGTTTTTT many TRBV5-1 NA 13 TRBJ1-4
CASSYGQGTYEQYF TGTGCCAGCAGTTACGGACAGGGGACCTACGAGCAGTACTTC once TRBV6-5 TRBD1 14 TRBJ2-7
CASSPPQEKLFF TGTGCCAGCTCACCACCGCAGGAAAAGCTGTTTTTT NA TRBV18 NA 12 TRBJ1-4
CASSSKLAGGPQTQYF TGTGCCAGCAGCTCCAAACTAGCGGGGGGGCCGCAGACCCAGTACTTC NA TRBV5-6 TRBD2 16 TRBJ2-5
CASRRDITGELFF TGTGCCAGCAGAAGGGACATTACCGGGGAGCTGTTTTTT NA TRBV5-6 NA 13 TRBJ2-2
CASSLGASGVNEQFF TGTGCCAGCAGCTTAGGAGCTAGCGGGGTCAATGAGCAGTTCTTC NA TRBV7-6 TRBD2 15 TRBJ2-1
CASSPGGEGATEAFF TGTGCCAGCTCTCCCGGGGGGGAGGGAGCCACTGAAGCTTTCTTT NA TRBV18 NA 15 TRBJ1-1
CASSTGHSNTEAFF TGTGCCAGTAGTACTGGACATTCCAACACTGAAGCTTTCTTT few TRBV19 NA 14 TRBJ1-1
CASSQQTGNTIYF TGTGCCAGCAGCCAACAGACTGGAAACACCATATATTTT NA TRBV3-1/TRBV3-2 NA 13 TRBJ1-3
CASTRLGKGELFF TGTGCCAGCACCCGACTCGGCAAGGGGGAGCTGTTTTTT NA TRBV13 NA 13 TRBJ2-2
CASGRGTATNEKLFF TGTGCCAGCGGCAGGGGAACTGCAACTAATGAAAAACTGTTTTTT NA TRBV27 NA 15 TRBJ1-4
CASSGGVSYNEQFF TGTGCCAGCAGTGGGGGAGTCTCCTACAATGAGCAGTTCTTC many TRBV2 NA 14 TRBJ2-1
CASGAGGREQYF TGTGCCAGCGGGGCGGGGGGCCGCGAGCAGTACTTC NA TRBV6-5 TRBD2 12 TRBJ2-7
CASSLGTGYGYTF TGTGCCAGCAGCTTGGGGACAGGGTATGGCTACACCTTC few TRBV5-5 TRBD1 13 TRBJ1-2
CASSDSSGTQYF TGTGCCAGCAGCGACTCATCCGGGACCCAGTACTTC few TRBV7-3 NA 12 TRBJ2-5
CASTPGQAGPGNTIYF TGCGCCAGCACCCCCGGACAGGCGGGACCTGGAAACACCATATATTTT few TRBV5-1 TRBD1 16 TRBJ1-3
CVTIGQPQHF TGTGTCACGATTGGCCAGCCCCAGCATTTT NA TRBV9 NA 10 TRBJ1-5
CASSLWSRTGTGNTIYF TGTGCCAGCAGCTTGTGGAGCAGGACAGGGACTGGAAACACCATATATTTT NA TRBV5-6 TRBD1 17 TRBJ1-3
CASSTLATEAFF TGTGCCAGTAGTACCCTGGCTACTGAAGCTTTCTTT NA TRBV19 NA 12 TRBJ1-1
CASKLGITYEQYF TGTGCCAGCAAACTGGGCATAACGTACGAGCAGTACTTC NA TRBV6-6 NA 13 TRBJ2-7
CASSPGQSSYEQYF TGCGCCAGCAGCCCGGGACAGAGCTCCTACGAGCAGTACTTC NA TRBV5-1 TRBD1 14 TRBJ2-7
CASSLEGGPETQYF TGCGCCAGCAGCTTGGAAGGGGGCCCGGAGACCCAGTACTTC NA TRBV5-1 TRBD1 14 TRBJ2-5
CASSLDGVSNQPQHF TGTGCCAGCAGCTTAGACGGGGTTAGCAATCAGCCCCAGCATTTT NA TRBV11-2 NA 15 TRBJ1-5
CASSRTSGGEYEQYF TGTGCCAGCTCACGCACTAGCGGGGGGGAATACGAGCAGTACTTC NA TRBV18 TRBD2 15 TRBJ2-7
CASSTQTANSPLHF TGTGCCAGCAGCACTCAGACAGCCAATTCACCCCTCCACTTT NA TRBV11-2 NA 14 TRBJ1-6
CASSLARAESTDTQYF TGTGCCAGCAGCTTAGCGCGGGCAGAGAGCACAGATACGCAGTATTTT NA TRBV7-2 NA 16 TRBJ2-3
CASSLDRESGYTF TGTGCCAGCAGTCTGGACAGGGAAAGTGGCTACACCTTC NA TRBV12-3/TRBV12-4 TRBD1 13 TRBJ1-2
CASRDGTPESQPQHF TGTGCCAGCAGAGACGGGACTCCAGAAAGCCAGCCCCAGCATTTT NA TRBV6-6 NA 15 TRBJ1-5
CASSLRDRGNTEAFF TGTGCCAGCAGTTTGAGGGACAGGGGGAACACTGAAGCTTTCTTT NA TRBV25-1 TRBD1 15 TRBJ1-1
CASSLREWNTEAFF TGTGCCAGCAGCCTCAGGGAATGGAACACTGAAGCTTTCTTT NA TRBV11-3 NA 14 TRBJ1-1
CASSYSDTMNTEAFF TGTGCCAGCAGTTATTCGGACACAATGAACACTGAAGCTTTCTTT once TRBV6-2/TRBV6-3 NA 15 TRBJ1-1
CASTSGETQYF TGTGCCAGCACCTCCGGAGAGACCCAGTACTTC NA TRBV7-3 NA 11 TRBJ2-5
CASTINPGDTQYF TGTGCCAGCACCATTAATCCCGGGGATACGCAGTATTTT NA TRBV7-8 NA 13 TRBJ2-3
CASSRQGAEAFF TGTGCCAGCAGTCGTCAGGGGGCTGAAGCTTTCTTT NA TRBV6-2/TRBV6-3 TRBD1 12 TRBJ1-1